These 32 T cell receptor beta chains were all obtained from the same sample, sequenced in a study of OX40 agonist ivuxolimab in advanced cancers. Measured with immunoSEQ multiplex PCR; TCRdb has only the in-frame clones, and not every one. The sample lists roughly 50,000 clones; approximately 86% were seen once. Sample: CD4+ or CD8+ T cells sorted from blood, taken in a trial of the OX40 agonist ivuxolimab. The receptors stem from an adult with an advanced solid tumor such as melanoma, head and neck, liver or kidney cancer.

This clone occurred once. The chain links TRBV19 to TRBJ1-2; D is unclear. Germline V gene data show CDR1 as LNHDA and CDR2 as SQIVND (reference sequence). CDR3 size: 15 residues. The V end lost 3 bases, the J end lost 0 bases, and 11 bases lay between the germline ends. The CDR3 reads CASSISHSSNYGYTF. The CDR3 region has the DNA TGTGCCAGTAGTATTTCCCACAGTTCTAACTATGGCTACACCTTC.

The CDR3 DNA follows: TGCGCCAGCAGCTTGGTAGGAGGGCCGAATGAAAAACTGTTTTTT. Protein sequence: CASSLVGGPNEKLFF. V and J are TRBV5-1 and TRBJ1-4; D is ambiguous. Trimming cost V 0 bases and J 5 bases, with 11 bases left between them. Germline CDR1 is SGHRS and CDR2 is YFSETQ. The CDR3 is 15 residues long.

For the CDR3, the DNA is TGTGCCAGCAGCGTAGGGGGAACCTACAATGAGCAGTTCTTC. This encodes CASSVGGTYNEQFF. The genes are TRBV9 and TRBJ2-1; D gene unclear. This CDR3 is built from 14 residues. Germline loops: CDR1 SGDLS, CDR2 YYNGEE. V lost 0 bases to trimming and J lost 2 bases, with 6 bases between them.

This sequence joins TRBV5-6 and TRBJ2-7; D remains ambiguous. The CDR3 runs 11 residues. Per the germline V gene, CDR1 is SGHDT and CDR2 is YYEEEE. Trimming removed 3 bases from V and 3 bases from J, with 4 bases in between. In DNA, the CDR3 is TGTGCCAGCAGCTCCCTCTACGAGCAGTACTTC. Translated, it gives CASSSLYEQYF.

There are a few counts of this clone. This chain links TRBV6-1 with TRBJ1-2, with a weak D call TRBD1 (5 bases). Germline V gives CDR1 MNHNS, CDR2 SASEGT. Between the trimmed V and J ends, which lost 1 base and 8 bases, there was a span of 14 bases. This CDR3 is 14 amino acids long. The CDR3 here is CASSEGVRGQGYTF. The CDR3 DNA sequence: TGTGCCAGCAGTGAAGGAGTGAGGGGCCAGGGCTACACCTTC.

DNA for the CDR3: TGCGCCAGCAGCTTACAGAGCTACACTGAAGCTTTCTTT. Translation gives CASSLQSYTEAFF. The chain joins TRBV5-1 to TRBJ1-1; D not resolved. Germline V gene data show CDR1 as SGHRS and CDR2 as YFSETQ. Deletions cut 2 bases from V and 3 bases from J, with 8 bases between. CDR3 length: 13 amino acids.

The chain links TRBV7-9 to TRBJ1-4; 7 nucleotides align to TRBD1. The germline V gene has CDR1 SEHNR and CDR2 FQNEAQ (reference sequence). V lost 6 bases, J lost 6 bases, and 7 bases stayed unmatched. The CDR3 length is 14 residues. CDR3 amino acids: CASRLTGVDEKLFF. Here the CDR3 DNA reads TGTGCCAGCAGATTAACAGGGGTGGATGAAAAACTGTTTTTT.

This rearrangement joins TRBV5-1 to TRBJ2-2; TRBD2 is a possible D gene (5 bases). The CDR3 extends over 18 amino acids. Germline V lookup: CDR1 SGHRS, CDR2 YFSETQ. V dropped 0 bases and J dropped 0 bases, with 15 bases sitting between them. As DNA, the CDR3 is TGCGCCAGCAGCTTGGTAGGCGGACGGGGTGCGAACACCGGGGAGCTGTTTTTT. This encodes CASSLVGGRGANTGELFF. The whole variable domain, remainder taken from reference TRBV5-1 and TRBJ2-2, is KAGVTQTPRYLIKTRGQQVTLSCSPISGHRSVSWYQQTPGQGLQFLFEYFSETQRNKGNFPGRFSGRQFSNSRSEMNVSTLELGDSALYLCASSLVGGRGANTGELFFGEGSRLTVL.

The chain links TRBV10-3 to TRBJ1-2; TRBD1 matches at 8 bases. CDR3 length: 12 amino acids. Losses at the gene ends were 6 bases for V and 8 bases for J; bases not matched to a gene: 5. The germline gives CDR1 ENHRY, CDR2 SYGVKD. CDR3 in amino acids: CAISAGGIGYTF. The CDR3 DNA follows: TGTGCCATCAGCGCAGGGGGCATAGGCTACACCTTC.

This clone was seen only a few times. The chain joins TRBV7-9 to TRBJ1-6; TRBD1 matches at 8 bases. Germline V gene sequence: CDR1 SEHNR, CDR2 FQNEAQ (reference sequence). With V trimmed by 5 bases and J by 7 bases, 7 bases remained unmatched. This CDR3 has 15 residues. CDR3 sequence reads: CASSQTGGANSPLHF. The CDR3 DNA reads TGTGCCAGCAGCCAAACAGGGGGAGCCAATTCACCCCTCCACTTT.

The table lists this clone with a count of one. CDR3 loop: CASSLGQIGNQPQHF. In nucleotides, the CDR3 is TGTGCCAGCAGCCTTGGACAGATTGGGAATCAGCCCCAGCATTTT. This chain links TRBV5-8 with TRBJ1-5; tentatively, D is TRBD1 (6 bases). Trimming left V 4 bases short and J 4 bases short, with 15 bases between. The CDR3 sequence is 15 residues long. The germline CDR1 and CDR2 sequences are SGHTS and YDEGEE.

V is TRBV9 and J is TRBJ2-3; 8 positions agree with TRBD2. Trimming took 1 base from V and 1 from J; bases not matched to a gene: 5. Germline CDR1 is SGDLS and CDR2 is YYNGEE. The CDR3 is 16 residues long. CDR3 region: CASSVNPGGGTDTQYF. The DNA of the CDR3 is TGTGCCAGCAGCGTAAATCCGGGGGGGGGCACAGATACGCAGTATTTT.

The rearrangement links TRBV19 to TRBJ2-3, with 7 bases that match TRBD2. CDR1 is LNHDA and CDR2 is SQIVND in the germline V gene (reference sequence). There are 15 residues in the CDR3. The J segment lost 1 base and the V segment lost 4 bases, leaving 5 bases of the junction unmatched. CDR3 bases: TGTGCCAGTAGTACTGTACGGGGGGGCACAGATACGCAGTATTTT. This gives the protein CASSTVRGGTDTQYF.

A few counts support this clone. The CDR3 DNA reads as TGTGCCAGCAGTGAAGGGGGGTGGACTAGTGTTCAAGAGACCCAGTACTTC. Protein product: CASSEGGWTSVQETQYF. V and J are TRBV6-1 and TRBJ2-5; 7 nucleotides line up with TRBD2. Per the germline V gene, CDR1 is MNHNS and CDR2 is SASEGT. CDR3 length: 17 amino acids. Losses at the gene ends were 1 base for V and 2 bases for J; bases not matched to a gene: 10.

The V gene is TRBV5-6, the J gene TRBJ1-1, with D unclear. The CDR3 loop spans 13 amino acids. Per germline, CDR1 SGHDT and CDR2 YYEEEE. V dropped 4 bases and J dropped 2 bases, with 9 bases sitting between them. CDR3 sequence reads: CASSRTTNTEAFF. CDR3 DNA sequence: TGTGCCAGCAGCCGTACAACCAACACTGAAGCTTTCTTT.

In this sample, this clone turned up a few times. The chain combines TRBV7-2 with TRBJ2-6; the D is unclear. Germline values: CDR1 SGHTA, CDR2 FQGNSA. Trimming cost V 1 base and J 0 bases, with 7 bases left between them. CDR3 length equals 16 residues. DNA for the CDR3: TGTGCCAGCAGCTTAGGGGCGGCCTCTGGGGCCAACGTCCTGACTTTC. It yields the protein CASSLGAASGANVLTF.

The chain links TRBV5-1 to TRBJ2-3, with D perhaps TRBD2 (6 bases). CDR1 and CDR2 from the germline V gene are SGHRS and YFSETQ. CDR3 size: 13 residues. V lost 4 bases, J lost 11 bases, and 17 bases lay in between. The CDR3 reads CASSNGLQGGQYF. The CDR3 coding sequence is TGCGCCAGCAGCAACGGCTTGCAGGGAGGGCAGTATTTT.

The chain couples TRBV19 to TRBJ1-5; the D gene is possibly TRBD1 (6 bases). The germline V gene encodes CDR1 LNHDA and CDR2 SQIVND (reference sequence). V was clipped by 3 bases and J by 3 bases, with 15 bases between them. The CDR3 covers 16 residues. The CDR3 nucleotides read TGTGCCAGTAGTATGGTAAACGGACAGCACAATCAGCCCCAGCATTTT. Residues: CASSMVNGQHNQPQHF. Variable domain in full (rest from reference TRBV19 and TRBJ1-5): DGGITQSPKYLFRKEGQNVTLSCEQNLNHDAMYWYRQDPGQGLRLIYYSQIVNDFQKGDIAEGYSVSREKKESFPLTVTSAQKNPTAFYLCASSMVNGQHNQPQHFGDGTRLSIL.

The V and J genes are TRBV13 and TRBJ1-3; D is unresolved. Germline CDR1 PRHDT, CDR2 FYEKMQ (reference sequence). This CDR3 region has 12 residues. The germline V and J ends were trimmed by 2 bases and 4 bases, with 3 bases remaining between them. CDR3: CASSLQGNTIYF. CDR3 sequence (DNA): TGTGCCAGCAGCTTACAGGGAAACACCATATATTTT.

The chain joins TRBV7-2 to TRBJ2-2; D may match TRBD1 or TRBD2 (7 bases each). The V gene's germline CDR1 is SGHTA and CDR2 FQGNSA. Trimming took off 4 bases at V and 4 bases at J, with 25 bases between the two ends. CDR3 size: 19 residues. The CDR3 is CASSYRPDREGFSTGELFF. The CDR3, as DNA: TGTGCCAGCAGCTACAGGCCCGACAGGGAGGGTTTTTCCACCGGGGAGCTGTTTTTT.

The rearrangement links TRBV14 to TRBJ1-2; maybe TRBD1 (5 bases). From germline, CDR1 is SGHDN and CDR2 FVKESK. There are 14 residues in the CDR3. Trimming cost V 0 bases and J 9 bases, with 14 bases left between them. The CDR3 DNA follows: TGTGCCAGCAGCCAAGAGTTTAGGGGCGCTAGCTACACCTTC. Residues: CASSQEFRGASYTF.

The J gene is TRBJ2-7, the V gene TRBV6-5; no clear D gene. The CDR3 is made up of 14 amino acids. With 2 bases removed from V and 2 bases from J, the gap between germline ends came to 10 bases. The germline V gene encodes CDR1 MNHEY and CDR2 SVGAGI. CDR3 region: CASSYGGPTYEQYF. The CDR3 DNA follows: TGTGCCAGCAGTTACGGCGGACCGACCTACGAGCAGTACTTC.

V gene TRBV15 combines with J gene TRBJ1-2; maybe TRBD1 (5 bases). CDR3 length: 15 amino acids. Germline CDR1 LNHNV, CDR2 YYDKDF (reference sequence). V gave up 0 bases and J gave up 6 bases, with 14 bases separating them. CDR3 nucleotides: TGTGCCACCAGCAGAGATCCCGGCCCAGGGCATGGCTACACCTTC. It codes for CATSRDPGPGHGYTF.

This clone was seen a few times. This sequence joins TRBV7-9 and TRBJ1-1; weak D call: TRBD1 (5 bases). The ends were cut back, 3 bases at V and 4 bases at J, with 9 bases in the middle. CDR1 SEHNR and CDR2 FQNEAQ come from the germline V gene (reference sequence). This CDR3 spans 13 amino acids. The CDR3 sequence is CASSFGGATEAFF. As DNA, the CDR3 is TGTGCCAGCAGCTTCGGAGGGGCCACTGAAGCTTTCTTT.

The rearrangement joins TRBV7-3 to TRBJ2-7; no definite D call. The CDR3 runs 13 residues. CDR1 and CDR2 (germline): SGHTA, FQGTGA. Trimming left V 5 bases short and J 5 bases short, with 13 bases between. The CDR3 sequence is CASSPRPGNEQYF. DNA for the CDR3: TGTGCCAGCAGCCCCCGCCCCGGCAACGAGCAGTACTTC.

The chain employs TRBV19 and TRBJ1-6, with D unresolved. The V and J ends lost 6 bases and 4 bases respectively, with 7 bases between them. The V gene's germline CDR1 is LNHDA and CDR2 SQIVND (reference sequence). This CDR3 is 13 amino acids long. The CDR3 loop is CASRQVYNSPLHF. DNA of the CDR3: TGTGCCAGTAGACAAGTGTATAATTCACCCCTCCACTTT.

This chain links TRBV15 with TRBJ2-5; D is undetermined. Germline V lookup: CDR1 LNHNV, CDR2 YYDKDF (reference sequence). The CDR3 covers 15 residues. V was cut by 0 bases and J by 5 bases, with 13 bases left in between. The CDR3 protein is CATSRDSRTGETQYF. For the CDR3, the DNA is TGTGCCACCAGCAGAGATTCTAGAACCGGCGAGACCCAGTACTTC.

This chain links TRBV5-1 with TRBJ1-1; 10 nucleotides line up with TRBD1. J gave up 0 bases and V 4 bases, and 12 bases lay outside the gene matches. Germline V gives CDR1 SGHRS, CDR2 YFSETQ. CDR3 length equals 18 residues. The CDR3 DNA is TGCGCCAGCAGCCCGGACAGGACAGGGGGTAGGCTGAACACTGAAGCTTTCTTT. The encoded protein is CASSPDRTGGRLNTEAFF.

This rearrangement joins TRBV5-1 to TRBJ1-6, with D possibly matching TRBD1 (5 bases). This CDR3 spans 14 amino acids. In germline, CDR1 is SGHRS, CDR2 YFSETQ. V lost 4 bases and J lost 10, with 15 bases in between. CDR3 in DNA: TGCGCCAGCAGCAGGGCGCAGGGTGGGTCACCCCTCCACTTT. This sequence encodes CASSRAQGGSPLHF.

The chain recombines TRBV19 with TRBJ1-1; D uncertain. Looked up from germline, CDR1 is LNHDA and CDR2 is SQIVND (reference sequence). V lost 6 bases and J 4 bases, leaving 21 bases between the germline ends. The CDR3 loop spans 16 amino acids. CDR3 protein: CASSAAVVLAGTEAFF. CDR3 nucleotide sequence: TGTGCCAGTAGCGCCGCAGTCGTGCTGGCAGGCACTGAAGCTTTCTTT.

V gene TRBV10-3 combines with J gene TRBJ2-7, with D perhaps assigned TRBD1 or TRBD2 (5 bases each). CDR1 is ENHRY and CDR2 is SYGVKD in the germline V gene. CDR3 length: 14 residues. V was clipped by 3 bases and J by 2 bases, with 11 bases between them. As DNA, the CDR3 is TGTGCCATCAGTGACCGGGACGGGACCTACGAGCAGTACTTC. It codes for CAISDRDGTYEQYF.

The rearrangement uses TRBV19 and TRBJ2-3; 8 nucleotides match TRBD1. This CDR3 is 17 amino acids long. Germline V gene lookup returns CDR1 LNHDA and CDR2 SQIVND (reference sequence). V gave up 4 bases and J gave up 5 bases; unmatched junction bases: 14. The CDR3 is CASSTRRDRGIRDTQYF. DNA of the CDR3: TGTGCCAGTAGTACCCGACGAGACAGGGGAATAAGAGATACGCAGTATTTT. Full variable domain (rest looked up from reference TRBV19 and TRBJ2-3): DGGITQSPKYLFRKEGQNVTLSCEQNLNHDAMYWYRQDPGQGLRLIYYSQIVNDFQKGDIAEGYSVSREKKESFPLTVTSAQKNPTAFYLCASSTRRDRGIRDTQYFGPGTRLTVL.